This TCR beta chain was sequenced in a study of beta chain features in type 1 diabetes. Germline loops: CDR1 SGDLS, CDR2 YYNGEE. Trimming stripped 3 bases from V and 6 bases from J, with 17 bases between. The CDR3 consists of 15 residues. The study reverse transcribed the entire isolated RNA, so it sequenced expressed TCRB transcripts. The method was immunoSEQ multiplex PCR; TCRdb's version includes in-frame clones alone and lacks a portion of them. The repertoire includes hundreds of thousands of clones, roughly 31% of them detected once, and almost 0.065% sits in the top ten. The sample taken for sequencing was naive CD4+ T cells from blood. The chain uses TRBV9 and TRBJ2-3; possibly TRBD1 or TRBD2 for D (5 bases each). This clonotype originated in a man between 18 and 29 years old in good health. This CDR3 is CASSATGLVMDTQYF. In DNA form, the CDR3 reads TGTGCCAGCAGCGCCACGGGGCTTGTTATGGATACGCAGTATTTT.